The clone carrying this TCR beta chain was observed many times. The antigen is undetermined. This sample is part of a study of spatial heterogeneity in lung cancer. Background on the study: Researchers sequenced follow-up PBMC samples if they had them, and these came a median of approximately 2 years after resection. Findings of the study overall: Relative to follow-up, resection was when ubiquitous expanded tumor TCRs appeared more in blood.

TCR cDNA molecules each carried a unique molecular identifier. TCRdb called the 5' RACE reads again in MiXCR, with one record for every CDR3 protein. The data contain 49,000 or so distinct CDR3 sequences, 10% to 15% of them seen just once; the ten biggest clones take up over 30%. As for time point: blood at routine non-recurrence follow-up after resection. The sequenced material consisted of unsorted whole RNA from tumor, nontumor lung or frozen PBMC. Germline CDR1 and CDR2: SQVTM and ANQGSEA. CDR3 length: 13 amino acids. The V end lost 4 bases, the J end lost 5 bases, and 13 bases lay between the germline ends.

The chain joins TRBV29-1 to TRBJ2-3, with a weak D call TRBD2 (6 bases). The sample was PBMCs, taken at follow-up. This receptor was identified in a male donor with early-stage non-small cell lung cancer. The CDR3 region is CSVGLGRGDTQYF. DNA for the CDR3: TGCAGCGTTGGCCTAGGGCGGGGAGATACGCAGTATTTT.